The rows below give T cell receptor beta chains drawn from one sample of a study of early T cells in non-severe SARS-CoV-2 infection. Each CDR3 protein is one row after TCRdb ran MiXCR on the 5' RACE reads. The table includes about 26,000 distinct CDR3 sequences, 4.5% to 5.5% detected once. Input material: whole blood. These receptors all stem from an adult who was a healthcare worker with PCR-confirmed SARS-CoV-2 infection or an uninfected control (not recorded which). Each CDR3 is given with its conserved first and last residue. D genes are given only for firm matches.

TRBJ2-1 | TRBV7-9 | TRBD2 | CASSLDEQRGYLWNEQFF
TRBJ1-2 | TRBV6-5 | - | CASSYEGPYGYTF
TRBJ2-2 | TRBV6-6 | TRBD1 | CASSYRYRQGGTGELFF
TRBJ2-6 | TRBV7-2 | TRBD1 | CASSPTGGAGANVLTF
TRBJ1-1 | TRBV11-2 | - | CASSLGVSGVGTEAFF
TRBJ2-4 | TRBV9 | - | CASSVGASLGAKNIQYF
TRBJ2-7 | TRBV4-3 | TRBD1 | CASSQGPGQAYEQYF
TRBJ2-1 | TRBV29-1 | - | CSVGAPANEQFF
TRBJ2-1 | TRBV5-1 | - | CASSFRQEYYNEQFF
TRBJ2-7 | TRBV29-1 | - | CSVEHPGPYEQYF
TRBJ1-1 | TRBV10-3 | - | CAISEKEANRNTEAFF
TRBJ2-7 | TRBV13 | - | CASSLRGRYEQYF
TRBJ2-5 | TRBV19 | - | CASSIVRGQETQYF
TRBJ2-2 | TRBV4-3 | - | CASSQDFQGPRELFF
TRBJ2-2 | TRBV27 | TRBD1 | CASRLTGSGELFF
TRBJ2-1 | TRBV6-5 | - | CASTRAQSSYNEQFF
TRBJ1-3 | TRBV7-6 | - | CASSLAYGGVGSGNTIYF
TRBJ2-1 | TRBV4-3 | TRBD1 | CATGTGSSYNEQFF
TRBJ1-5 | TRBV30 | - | CAWSVSGHNQPQHF
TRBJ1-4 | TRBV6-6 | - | CASSYSYPGPAEKLFF
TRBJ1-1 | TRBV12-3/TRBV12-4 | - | CASSLVAGTEAFF
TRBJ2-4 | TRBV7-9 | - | CASSDPRADSNIQYF
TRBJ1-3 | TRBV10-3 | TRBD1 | CAISEGASSGNTIYF
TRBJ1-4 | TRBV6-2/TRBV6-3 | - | CASSSGTLEEKLFF
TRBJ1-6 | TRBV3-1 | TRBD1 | CASSQQTGASNNSPLHF
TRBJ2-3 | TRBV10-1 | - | CASSKLGTDTQYF
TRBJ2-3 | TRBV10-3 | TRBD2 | CAISEGGDFADTQYF
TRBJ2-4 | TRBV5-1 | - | CASSSDGHKNIQYF
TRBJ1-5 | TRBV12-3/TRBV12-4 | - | CASTSRGYNQPQHF
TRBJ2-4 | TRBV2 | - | CASSGQGGKNIQYF
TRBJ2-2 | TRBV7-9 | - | CASSSGLFRELFF
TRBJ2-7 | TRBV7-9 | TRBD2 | CASSTTGTSGGLPYEQYF
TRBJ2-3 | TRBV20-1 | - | CSASALGTPDTQYF
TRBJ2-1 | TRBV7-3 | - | CASSSSGRQFF
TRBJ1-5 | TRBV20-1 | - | CSALSANSNQPQHF
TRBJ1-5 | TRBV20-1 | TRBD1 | CSAPGTGGNQPQHF
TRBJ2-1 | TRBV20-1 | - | CSAPNLLRGNNEQFF
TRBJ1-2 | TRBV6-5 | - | CASSPRLVNYGYTF
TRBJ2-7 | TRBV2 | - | CASTPLSRGGEQYF
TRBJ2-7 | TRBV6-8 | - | CARIDFTSSYEQYF
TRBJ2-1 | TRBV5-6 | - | CASSRPGDSYNEQFF
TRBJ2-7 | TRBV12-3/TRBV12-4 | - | CASSLPTGPYEQYF
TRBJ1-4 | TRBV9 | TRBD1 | CASSVGQNNEKLFF
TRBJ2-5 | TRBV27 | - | CASGEETQYF
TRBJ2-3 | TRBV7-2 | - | CASADGVGTDTQYF
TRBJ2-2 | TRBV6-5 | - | CASRKQAPHVTGELFF
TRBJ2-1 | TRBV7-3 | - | CASSLSSGTYNEQFF
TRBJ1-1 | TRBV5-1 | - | CASSLEGPPAFF
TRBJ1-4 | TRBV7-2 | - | CASSLVWQNEKLFF
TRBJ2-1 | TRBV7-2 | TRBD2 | CASSLRGGLAGPTSYNEQFF